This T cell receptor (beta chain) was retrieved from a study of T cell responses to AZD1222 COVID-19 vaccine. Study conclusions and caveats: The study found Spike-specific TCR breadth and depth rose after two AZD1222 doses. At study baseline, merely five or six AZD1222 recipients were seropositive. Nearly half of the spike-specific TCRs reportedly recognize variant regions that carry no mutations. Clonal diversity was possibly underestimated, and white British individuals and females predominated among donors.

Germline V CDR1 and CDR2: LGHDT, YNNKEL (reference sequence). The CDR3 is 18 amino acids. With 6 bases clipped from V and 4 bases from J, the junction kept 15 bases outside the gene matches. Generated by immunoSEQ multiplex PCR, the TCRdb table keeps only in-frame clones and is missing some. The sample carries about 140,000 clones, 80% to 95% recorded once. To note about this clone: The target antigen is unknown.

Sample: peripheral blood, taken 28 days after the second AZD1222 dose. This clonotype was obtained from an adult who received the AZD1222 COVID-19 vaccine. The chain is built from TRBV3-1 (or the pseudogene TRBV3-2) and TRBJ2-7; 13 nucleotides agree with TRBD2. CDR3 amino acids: CASRKTSGRPRILYEQYF. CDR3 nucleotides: TGTGCCAGCAGGAAGACTAGCGGGAGGCCCCGGATTTTGTACGAGCAGTACTTC.